This TCR beta chain is drawn from a study of human T cells and chemical hapten exposure. Study details: Enrolled patients were predominantly female and had alopecia areata, totalis or universalis.

Each CDR3 protein is one row after TCRdb ran MiXCR on the RACE reads. The data show around 150,000 distinct CDR3 sequences, approximately 14% seen once. Time point of the sample: patch test 1, 2 weeks after DPC sensitization. Described treatment: therapeutic diphenylcyclopropenone sensitization with weekly scalp DPC. The origin of this receptor is a woman aged 30 to 39 with alopecia areata. Some clones in this sample may be carry-over from other donors' samples. The sample consisted of whole blood, taken in connection with sensitization to the hapten diphenylcyclopropenone (DPC).

CDR3: CASKIRDWDTGELFF. DNA of the CDR3: TGCGCCAGCAAGATCCGGGACTGGGACACCGGGGAGCTGTTTTTT. This chain joins TRBV5-1 and TRBJ2-2; maybe TRBD2 (6 bases). The V and J ends lost 6 bases and 3 bases respectively, with 15 bases between them. Germline values: CDR1 SGHRS, CDR2 YFSETQ. The CDR3 loop spans 15 amino acids.